These 10 T cell receptor beta chains share one sample of origin, sequenced in a study of T cell responses to AZD1222 COVID-19 vaccine. Sequencing used immunoSEQ multiplex PCR; TCRdb keeps in-frame clones, though not all of them. The sample has around 180,000 clones; 90% are singletons. Specimen: peripheral blood, collected on day 0 of AZD1222 vaccination. Source of these receptors: an adult in good health.

CDR3 sequence reads: CASSYGSNYGYTF. The CDR3 DNA sequence: TGCGCCAGCAGCTACGGGTCTAACTATGGCTACACCTTC. J is TRBJ1-2 and V is TRBV5-1, with no clear D. Germline V gene lookup returns CDR1 SGHRS and CDR2 YFSETQ. The CDR3 length is 13 residues. The ends were cut back, 3 bases at V and 0 bases at J, with 6 bases in the middle. The full variable domain, rest sourced from reference TRBV5-1 and TRBJ1-2, is KAGVTQTPRYLIKTRGQQVTLSCSPISGHRSVSWYQQTPGQGLQFLFEYFSETQRNKGNFPGRFSGRQFSNSRSEMNVSTLELGDSALYLCASSYGSNYGYTFGSGTRLTVV.

V and J are TRBV4-2 and TRBJ1-4, with 9 bases matching TRBD1. The CDR3 is 16 residues long. Germline CDR1 LGHNA, CDR2 YNFKEQ. V was pared by 0 bases and J by 9 bases, with 8 bases of the junction left unmatched. CDR3: CASSQEAQGATQKLFF. The CDR3 nucleotides read TGTGCCAGCAGCCAAGAAGCACAGGGGGCAACTCAAAAACTGTTTTTT.

The rearrangement joins TRBV12-3 or TRBV12-4 to TRBJ1-1, with unresolved D. V lost 4 bases to trimming and J lost 2 bases, with 8 bases between them. CDR3 length equals 13 residues. The DNA of the CDR3 is TGTGCCAGCAGTTCCCTAGTTAACACTGAAGCTTTCTTT. The encoded protein is CASSSLVNTEAFF.

The V call is TRBV27, the J call TRBJ1-1; possible D gene TRBD1, 6 bases. Trimming took off 5 bases at V and 0 bases at J, with 22 bases between the two ends. The length of the CDR3 is 18 residues. Germline assignment: CDR1 MNHEY and CDR2 SMNVEV (reference sequence). The CDR3: CASSPHRRSGALNTEAFF. The CDR3 DNA sequence: TGTGCCAGCAGTCCCCATCGCAGATCGGGGGCCCTGAACACTGAAGCTTTCTTT.

This chain connects TRBV6-1 to TRBJ1-6; D is undetermined. CDR3 size: 12 residues. The V gene's germline CDR1 is MNHNS and CDR2 SASEGT. V lost 2 bases, J lost 12 bases, and 8 bases lay in between. The CDR3 spells CASSETPGPLHF. The CDR3 nucleotides are TGTGCCAGCAGTGAAACACCCGGACCCCTCCACTTT.

The chain carries TRBV2 and TRBJ1-4; D is uncertain. The CDR3 runs 12 residues. Germline-derived CDR1 and CDR2 are SNHLY and FYNNEI. The V end lost 4 bases, the J end lost 5 bases, and 5 bases lay between the germline ends. This chain's CDR3 is CASSVPNEKLFF. The DNA of the CDR3 is TGTGCCAGCAGTGTCCCGAATGAAAAACTGTTTTTT.

The chain couples TRBV7-2 to TRBJ1-4; TRBD1 matches 9 bases. The CDR3 covers 14 residues. V lost 3 bases, J lost 7 bases, and 3 bases stayed unmatched. CDR1 and CDR2 from the germline V gene are SGHTA and FQGNSA. CDR3 sequence: CASSFGTGSEKLFF. DNA of the CDR3: TGTGCCAGCAGCTTCGGGACAGGGAGTGAAAAACTGTTTTTT. Full variable domain (outside the CDR3, taken from reference TRBV7-2 and TRBJ1-4): GAGVSQSPSNKVTEKGKDVELRCDPISGHTALYWYRQSLGQGLEFLIYFQGNSAPDKSGLPSDRFSAERTGGSVSTLTIQRTQQEDSAVYLCASSFGTGSEKLFFGSGTQLSVL.

This clone was seen only a few times. V and J are TRBV7-2 and TRBJ1-5; D gene ambiguous. CDR3 length: 15 amino acids. Germline-derived CDR1 and CDR2 are SGHTA and FQGNSA. V lost 2 bases and J 5 bases, leaving 13 bases between the germline ends. The CDR3 sequence: CASSLTTDAYQPQHF. DNA for the CDR3: TGTGCCAGCAGCTTAACGACGGATGCTTATCAGCCCCAGCATTTT. The complete variable domain, with remaining parts taken from reference TRBV7-2 and TRBJ1-5, reads GAGVSQSPSNKVTEKGKDVELRCDPISGHTALYWYRQSLGQGLEFLIYFQGNSAPDKSGLPSDRFSAERTGGSVSTLTIQRTQQEDSAVYLCASSLTTDAYQPQHFGDGTRLSIL.

DNA of the CDR3: TGTGCCTGGGGGACAGGGGGCAAGAATGAGCAGTTCTTC. Translation: CAWGTGGKNEQFF. V is TRBV30 and J is TRBJ2-1; the match to TRBD1 covers 12 bases. CDR1 and CDR2 (germline): GTSNPN, SVGIG (reference sequence). CDR3 length: 13 amino acids. The V and J ends lost 5 bases and 7 bases, in that order; junction bases with no gene match: 3.

This chain links TRBV15 with TRBJ2-1; tentative D call: TRBD2 (6 bases). CDR1 is LNHNV, CDR2 YYDKDF, per germline (reference sequence). CDR3 length: 16 amino acids. The V end lost 0 bases, the J end lost 7 bases, and 16 bases lay between the germline ends. CDR3 DNA sequence: TGTGCCACCAGCAGAGATCTGGTGACTAGGACTAATGAGCAGTTCTTC. It encodes CATSRDLVTRTNEQFF.